This TCR beta chain is from a study of metastatic and nonmetastatic thyroid tumors (dated by TCRdb to 2018 to 2021). Background on the whole study: For patients with malignant and with benign thyroid disease, the researchers compared repertoires between peripheral blood samples and tumor or nodule tissue samples. Overall study results and their limits: TCR beta diversity was reported as significantly higher in malignant tumors than in benign nodules, in both blood and tumor samples.

Library method: PCR. Sequencing instrument: Illumina HiSeq 4000. High-throughput sequencing was used to profile the TCR beta-chain CDR3 region of each patient. As for how the authors treated the data: The researchers built a classifier to tell apart papillary thyroid cancer patients with distant metastasis, based on CDR3 differences among clinicopathological groups. The Shannon index was used to assess repertoire diversity, and the Morisita-Horn index was used to assess tumor-blood repertoire similarity. TCRdb passed the public sequencing reads through fastp at Q25 and MiXCR, retaining productive beta sequences. For this entry, the V and J calls and clone size follow TCRdb and not the study's own pipeline. The sample table lists 30,000 to 45,000 clones, less than 60% of them with a count of one. Around 22% of the sample is held by the ten biggest clonotypes. None of the patients had been given any treatment before thyroid surgery. The study retrospectively analysed patient clinical samples collected from about 2012 to 2018 using T-cell receptor beta sequencing.

About this clone: The antigen it recognizes is unknown. Per-nucleotide qualities are absent, and no much larger clonotype sits a single base away.

The CDR3 measures 15 amino acids from cysteine to phenylalanine. Only the CDR3 DNA is retained, 45 bases long and in frame from the first base. Trimming removed 5 bases from V and 4 bases from J; the gene matches leave 2 bases unexplained. In the germline V gene, CDR1 corresponds to SGHNT and CDR2 to YENEEA. The source of this sequence is a male donor with papillary thyroid cancer or a benign thyroid nodule (not recorded which). Some clones in this sample may be carry-over from other donors' samples. The sequencing sample was made of tumor tissue. The sequence is built from TRBV11-3 and TRBJ2-3; TRBD2 fits 14 bases in the junction. The DNA is TGTGCCAGCAGCCAGGGACTAGCGGGAGCAGATACGCAGTATTTT. Translated, this gives CASSQGLAGADTQYF.